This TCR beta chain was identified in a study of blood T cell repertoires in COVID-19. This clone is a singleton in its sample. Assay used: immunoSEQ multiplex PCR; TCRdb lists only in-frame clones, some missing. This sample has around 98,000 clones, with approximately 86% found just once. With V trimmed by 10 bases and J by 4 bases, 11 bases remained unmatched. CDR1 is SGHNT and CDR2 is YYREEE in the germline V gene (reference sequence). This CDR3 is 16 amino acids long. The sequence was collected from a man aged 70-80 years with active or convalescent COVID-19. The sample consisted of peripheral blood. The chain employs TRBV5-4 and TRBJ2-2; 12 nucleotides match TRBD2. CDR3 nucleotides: TGTGCCTTATCCGGACTAGCGGGGAAAAGCACCGGGGAGCTGTTTTTT. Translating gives CALSGLAGKSTGELFF.